This record concerns one TCR beta chain sequence. Original processing notes: Estimates of nucleated cell counts were drawn from the amplification of reference gene primers. Clones were read by immunoSEQ multiplex PCR, and TCRdb kept only the in-frame ones, dropping some. D and trimming were read from the DNA, whereas the V and J calls and clone size are those reported in that table. The sample includes about 83,000 clones, about 86% of them seen just once. This sample stems from a study of blood T cell repertoires in COVID-19. Overall study context: COVID-19 samples, acute and convalescent, were from the United States, Italy and Spain. PBMCs, B-cell-depleted T cells, or T cells provided the cDNA or gDNA that made up the material.

CDR3 length: 15 amino acids. From germline, CDR1 is KGHSH and CDR2 LQKENI. The ends were cut back, 1 base at V and 6 bases at J, with 14 bases in the middle. Sequenced input: peripheral blood. The source of this sequence is a woman of 80 years or more in a cohort sampled during active or convalescent COVID-19. The J gene is TRBJ2-3, the V gene TRBV18; TRBD1 is a possible D gene (5 bases). The DNA of the CDR3 is TGTGCCAGCTCACCACTAGGACATCTCTCGGATACGCAGTATTTT. Translation gives CASSPLGHLSDTQYF.